This T cell receptor (beta chain) was sequenced for a study of blood T cell repertoires in COVID-19. Whole-study context: From the United States, Italy and Spain came samples of acute and convalescent COVID-19.

As originally analysed: How many nucleated cells were present was estimated from reference gene primer amplification. Generated by immunoSEQ multiplex PCR, the TCRdb table keeps only in-frame clones and is missing some. V and J calls and clone size are given by that table; D and trimming were obtained from the DNA. The data hold 170,000 or so clones, with 80% observed a single time. This clone came up a few times. V was pared by 4 bases and J by 2 bases, with 3 bases of the junction left unmatched. Germline-derived CDR1 and CDR2 are MNHNS and SASEGT. The CDR3 length is 17 residues. The receptor was isolated from a man in his 70s with active or convalescent COVID-19. Sequenced: peripheral blood. The rearrangement uses TRBV6-1 and TRBJ2-6; 12 nucleotides line up with TRBD1. CDR3 sequence (DNA): TGTGCCAGCAGTGCCGGGACAGGGGGCGCTGGGGCCAACGTCCTGACTTTC. Residues: CASSAGTGGAGANVLTF.